The source of this T cell receptor beta chain is a study of shared clonotypes between healthy human individuals. Assay execution proceeded at the deep level. Unsorted PBMC DNA was run through sequencing on ten immunoSEQ deep assay plates. Only in-frame clones appear in the TCRdb table, and some are missing; sequencing was by immunoSEQ multiplex PCR. The data contain approximately 440,000 clones, approximately 71% of them singletons. Unsorted samples used tens of millions of PBMCs for genomic DNA. Germline CDR1 is MDHEN and CDR2 is SYDVKM. Trimming removed 5 bases at V and 3 bases at J, with 13 bases between. The CDR3 is 15 residues long.

The J gene is TRBJ1-4, the V gene TRBV28; D not resolved. The receptor's source is a woman aged 40-49 years in good health. Some clones in this sample may be carry-over from other donors' samples. Sequencing was performed on PBMCs. CDR3 nucleotides: TGTGCCAGCAGTACTTCTAAGGGCGCTAATGAAAAACTGTTTTTT. It encodes CASSTSKGANEKLFF.